These 14 T cell receptor beta chains share one sample of origin, sequenced in a study of T cell changes during pregnancy in multiple sclerosis. Some clones are missing from TCRdb's copy, which holds only in-frame ones; the method was immunoSEQ multiplex PCR. This table has 60,000 to 75,000 clones, 75% to 95% appearing once. The sample in question was peripheral blood, obtained before pregnancy. These receptors were collected from a female donor with multiple sclerosis, enrolled in a pregnancy study.

The chain is built from TRBV6-6 and TRBJ2-4; D perhaps matches TRBD2 (6 bases). Germline V lookup: CDR1 MNHNY, CDR2 SVGAGI (reference sequence). CDR3 length equals 15 residues. V was pared by 1 base and J by 3 bases, with 10 bases between. The CDR3 here is CASSYWRDVKNIQYF. Here the CDR3 DNA reads TGTGCCAGCAGTTACTGGAGGGATGTCAAAAACATTCAGTACTTC.

This chain links TRBV5-6 with TRBJ1-1; TRBD1 is a possible D gene (5 bases). CDR1 and CDR2 (germline): SGHDT, YYEEEE. V lost 0 bases and J 7 bases, leaving 10 bases between the germline ends. The CDR3 loop spans 13 amino acids. The CDR3 loop is CASSLGQGVEAFF. In DNA form, the CDR3 reads TGTGCCAGCAGCTTGGGGCAGGGCGTTGAAGCTTTCTTT. The variable domain in full, completed from reference TRBV5-6 and TRBJ1-1, reads DAGVTQSPTHLIKTRGQQVTLRCSPKSGHDTVSWYQQALGQGPQFIFQYYEEEERQRGNFPDRFSGHQFPNYSSELNVNALLLGDSALYLCASSLGQGVEAFFGQGTRLTVV.

J is TRBJ2-1 and V is TRBV7-3; weak D call: TRBD2 (5 bases). Germline values: CDR1 SGHTA, CDR2 FQGTGA. V was trimmed by 10 bases and J by 6 bases, leaving 13 bases between them. The CDR3 has 12 amino acids. CDR3: CATTGYLNEQFF. The CDR3 bases are TGTGCCACCACGGGATATCTCAATGAGCAGTTCTTC.

The chain couples TRBV9 to TRBJ2-1; 9 bases match TRBD2. From germline, CDR1 is SGDLS and CDR2 YYNGEE. This CDR3 spans 19 amino acids. Trimming cost V 4 bases and J 0 bases; bases outside gene matches: 14. CDR3 amino acids: CASSRAPAGGLSSYNEQFF. The CDR3 nucleotides read TGTGCCAGCAGCCGCGCTCCGGCGGGGGGGCTTAGCTCCTACAATGAGCAGTTCTTC.

This clone was seen just once. The V call is TRBV28, the J call TRBJ1-4, with D unresolved. The V gene's germline CDR1 is MDHEN and CDR2 SYDVKM. V lost 5 bases to trimming and J lost 10 bases, with 23 bases between them. The CDR3 is 16 residues long. The CDR3 reads CASSPPGGSYFGKLFF. CDR3 bases: TGTGCCAGCAGTCCCCCGGGAGGGAGTTATTTTGGAAAACTGTTTTTT.

The rearrangement links TRBV10-3 to TRBJ1-1; D not resolved. V lost 3 bases and J 10 bases, leaving 18 bases between the germline ends. Germline V CDR1 and CDR2: ENHRY, SYGVKD. The CDR3 runs 14 residues. The CDR3 DNA follows: TGTGCCATCAGTGATGGGTTGGGCACAACCCCAGCTTTCTTT. Translation gives CAISDGLGTTPAFF.

The rearrangement joins TRBV29-1 to TRBJ2-2, with 12 nucleotides matching TRBD2. V gave up 5 bases and J gave up 0 bases; unmatched junction bases: 4. The CDR3 runs to 16 residues. Germline CDR1 reads SQVTM; CDR2 reads ANQGSEA. This CDR3 is CSVLGLAGPNTGELFF. In DNA, the CDR3 is TGCAGCGTTCTGGGACTAGCGGGCCCGAACACCGGGGAGCTGTTTTTT.

The chain joins TRBV11-2 to TRBJ1-2; D may be TRBD1 (6 bases). V was cut by 4 bases and J by 8 bases, with 14 bases left in between. In germline, CDR1 is SGHAT, CDR2 FQNNGV. This CDR3 spans 13 amino acids. CDR3 loop: CASSYWDMDGYTF. CDR3 bases: TGTGCCAGCAGCTATTGGGACATGGACGGCTACACCTTC. Full variable domain (outside the CDR3, taken from reference TRBV11-2 and TRBJ1-2): EAGVAQSPRYKIIEKRQSVAFWCNPISGHATLYWYQQILGQGPKLLIQFQNNGVVDDSQLPKDRFSAERLKGVDSTLKIQPAKLEDSAVYLCASSYWDMDGYTFGSGTRLTVV.

This clone has a single count. The sample holds other DNA sequences that translate to the same CDR3. The V gene is TRBV5-4, the J gene TRBJ1-1, with 10 bases that match TRBD1. The CDR3 totals 13 residues. The germline V gene has CDR1 SGHNT and CDR2 YYREEE (reference sequence). V lost 3 bases and J lost 6; bases outside the gene matches: 2. The CDR3 sequence: CASSWDRGAEAFF. CDR3 nucleotides: TGTGCCAGCAGCTGGGACAGGGGCGCTGAAGCTTTCTTT.

This clone was counted a single time. This chain uses TRBV7-2 with TRBJ2-7; 8 nucleotides line up with TRBD1. The CDR3 length is 18 residues. The V and J ends lost 1 base and 5 bases, in that order; junction bases with no gene match: 16. The germline CDR1 and CDR2 sequences are SGHTA and FQGNSA. CDR3 nucleotide sequence: TGTGCCAGCAGCTTAGTACCCCCCGGCGGACAGGGATGGGACGAGCAGTACTTC. Its translation is CASSLVPPGGQGWDEQYF.

The V gene is TRBV18, the J gene TRBJ1-1; 8 bases are a match to TRBD1. The CDR3 runs 20 residues. The V gene's germline CDR1 is KGHSH and CDR2 LQKENI. Trimming removed 3 bases from V and 1 base from J; junction bases left unmatched: 19. CDR3 nucleotide sequence: TGTGCCAGCTCACCCCTTTTCGGTGTGCCAGGGGGCATTGAGAACACTGAAGCTTTCTTT. Its translation: CASSPLFGVPGGIENTEAFF.

The genes are TRBV7-2 and TRBJ1-3; TRBD1 agrees at 12 bases. In germline, CDR1 is SGHTA, CDR2 FQGNSA. The trim removed 1 base at V and 7 bases at J, leaving 2 bases unmatched. The CDR3 runs to 15 residues. The CDR3 DNA reads TGTGCCAGCAGCTTAGGGGACAGGGGGCTTAACACCATATATTTT. Amino acids: CASSLGDRGLNTIYF.

The chain joins TRBV4-1 to TRBJ1-2, with a weak D call TRBD1 (5 bases). V shed 0 bases and J shed 7 bases, with 12 bases lying between them. Germline CDR1 and CDR2: MGHRA and YSYEKL. The CDR3 is 14 amino acids. The CDR3 DNA is TGCGCCAGCAGCCAAGACCAAGGGGTAGGTGGCTACACCTTC. It translates to CASSQDQGVGGYTF.

This clone was recorded a few times. The chain uses TRBV7-6 and TRBJ1-1; the D gene is possibly TRBD1 (6 bases). The CDR3 covers 15 residues. Germline V lookup: CDR1 SGHVS, CDR2 FNYEAQ. Trimming pared 3 bases from V and 5 bases from J, leaving 16 bases between. CDR3 sequence (DNA): TGTGCCAGCAGCTTCCAACAGGGCTCGAATACTGAAGCTTTCTTT. It is translated as CASSFQQGSNTEAFF.